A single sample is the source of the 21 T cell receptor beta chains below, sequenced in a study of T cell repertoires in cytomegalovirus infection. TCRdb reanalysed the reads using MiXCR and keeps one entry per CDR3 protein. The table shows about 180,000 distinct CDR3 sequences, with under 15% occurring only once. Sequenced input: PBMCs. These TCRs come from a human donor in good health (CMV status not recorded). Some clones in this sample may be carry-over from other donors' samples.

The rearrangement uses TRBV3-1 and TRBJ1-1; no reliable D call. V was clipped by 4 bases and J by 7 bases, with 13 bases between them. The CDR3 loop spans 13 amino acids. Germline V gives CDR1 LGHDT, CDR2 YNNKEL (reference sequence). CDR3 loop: CASSPRRAGEAFF. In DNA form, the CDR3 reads TGTGCCAGCAGCCCCAGGAGGGCAGGTGAAGCTTTCTTT.

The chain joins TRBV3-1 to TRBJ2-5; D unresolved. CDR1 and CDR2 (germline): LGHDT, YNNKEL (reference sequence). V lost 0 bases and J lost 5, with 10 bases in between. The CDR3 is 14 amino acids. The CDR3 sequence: CASSQEVRAETQYF. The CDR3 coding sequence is TGTGCCAGCAGCCAAGAAGTAAGGGCGGAGACCCAGTACTTC.

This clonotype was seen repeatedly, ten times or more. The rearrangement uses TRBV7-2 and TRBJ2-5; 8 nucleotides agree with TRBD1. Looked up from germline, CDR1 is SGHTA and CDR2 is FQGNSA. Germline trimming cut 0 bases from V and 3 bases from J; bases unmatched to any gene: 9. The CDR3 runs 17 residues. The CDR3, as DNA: TGTGCCAGCAGCTTAGCGGCCCCCGGGACAGGAGAAGAGACCCAGTACTTC. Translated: CASSLAAPGTGEETQYF. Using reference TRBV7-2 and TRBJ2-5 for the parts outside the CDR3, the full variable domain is GAGVSQSPSNKVTEKGKDVELRCDPISGHTALYWYRQSLGQGLEFLIYFQGNSAPDKSGLPSDRFSAERTGGSVSTLTIQRTQQEDSAVYLCASSLAAPGTGEETQYFGPGTRLLVL.

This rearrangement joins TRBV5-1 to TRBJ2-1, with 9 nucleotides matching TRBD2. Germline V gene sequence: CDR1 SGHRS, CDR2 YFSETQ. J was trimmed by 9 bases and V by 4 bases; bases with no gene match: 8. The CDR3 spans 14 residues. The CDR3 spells CASSIAGEPGEQFF. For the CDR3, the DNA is TGCGCCAGCAGCATAGCGGGGGAGCCCGGTGAGCAGTTCTTC.

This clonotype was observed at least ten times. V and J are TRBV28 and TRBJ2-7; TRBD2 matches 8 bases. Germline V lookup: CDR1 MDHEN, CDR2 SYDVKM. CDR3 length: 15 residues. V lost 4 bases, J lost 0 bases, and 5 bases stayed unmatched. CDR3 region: CASSSPGTSSYEQYF. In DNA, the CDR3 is TGTGCCAGCAGTTCGCCCGGGACTAGCTCCTACGAGCAGTACTTC.

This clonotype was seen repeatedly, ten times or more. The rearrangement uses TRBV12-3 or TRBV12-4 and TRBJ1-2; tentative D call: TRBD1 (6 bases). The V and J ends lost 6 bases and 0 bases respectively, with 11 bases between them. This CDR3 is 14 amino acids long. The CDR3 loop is CASSQTGTNYGYTF. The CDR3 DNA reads TGTGCCAGCAGCCAGACAGGCACTAACTATGGCTACACCTTC.

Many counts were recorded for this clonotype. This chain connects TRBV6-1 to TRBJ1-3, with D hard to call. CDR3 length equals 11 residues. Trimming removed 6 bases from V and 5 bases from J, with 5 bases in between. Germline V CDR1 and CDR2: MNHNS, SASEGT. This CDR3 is CASRFRNTIYF. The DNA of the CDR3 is TGTGCCAGCAGGTTTAGAAACACCATATATTTT.

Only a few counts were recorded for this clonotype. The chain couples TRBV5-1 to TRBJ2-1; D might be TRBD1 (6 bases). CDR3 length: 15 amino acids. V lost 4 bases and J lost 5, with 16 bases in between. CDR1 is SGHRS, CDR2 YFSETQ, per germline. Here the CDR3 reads CASSVRQVRNNEQFF. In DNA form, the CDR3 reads TGCGCCAGCAGCGTGCGACAGGTCCGTAACAATGAGCAGTTCTTC.

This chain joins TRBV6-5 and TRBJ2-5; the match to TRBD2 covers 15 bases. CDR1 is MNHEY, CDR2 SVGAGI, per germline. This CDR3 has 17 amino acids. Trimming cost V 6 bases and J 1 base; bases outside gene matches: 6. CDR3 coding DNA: TGTGCCAGCAGCGGGACTAGCGGGAGGAGAGCCCAAGAGACCCAGTACTTC. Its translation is CASSGTSGRRAQETQYF.

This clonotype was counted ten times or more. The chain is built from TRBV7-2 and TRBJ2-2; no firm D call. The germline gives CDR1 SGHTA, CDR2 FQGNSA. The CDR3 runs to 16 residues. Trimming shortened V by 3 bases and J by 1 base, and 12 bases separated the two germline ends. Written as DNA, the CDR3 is TGTGCCAGCAGCTTCAGAGGATCAAAGAACACCGGGGAGCTGTTTTTT. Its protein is CASSFRGSKNTGELFF.

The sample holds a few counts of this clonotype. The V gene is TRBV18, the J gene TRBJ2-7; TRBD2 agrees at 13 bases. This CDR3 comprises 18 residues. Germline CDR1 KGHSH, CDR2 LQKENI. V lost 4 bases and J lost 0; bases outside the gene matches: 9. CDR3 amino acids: CASSHGRTSGGSSYEQYF. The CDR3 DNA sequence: TGTGCCAGCTCACACGGCCGGACTAGCGGGGGTAGCTCCTACGAGCAGTACTTC.

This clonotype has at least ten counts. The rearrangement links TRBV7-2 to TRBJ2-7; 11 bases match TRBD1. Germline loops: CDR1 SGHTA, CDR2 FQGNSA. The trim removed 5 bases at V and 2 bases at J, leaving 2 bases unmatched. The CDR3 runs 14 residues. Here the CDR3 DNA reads TGTGCCAGCAGCCTGGGACAGGGGGCCTACGAGCAGTACTTC. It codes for CASSLGQGAYEQYF.

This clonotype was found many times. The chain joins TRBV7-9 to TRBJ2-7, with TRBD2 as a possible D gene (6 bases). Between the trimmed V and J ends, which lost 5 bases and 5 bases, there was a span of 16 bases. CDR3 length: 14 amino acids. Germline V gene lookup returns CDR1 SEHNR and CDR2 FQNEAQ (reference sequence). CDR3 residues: CASSPPVGGHEQYF. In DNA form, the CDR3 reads TGTGCCAGCAGCCCACCAGTGGGGGGTCACGAGCAGTACTTC.

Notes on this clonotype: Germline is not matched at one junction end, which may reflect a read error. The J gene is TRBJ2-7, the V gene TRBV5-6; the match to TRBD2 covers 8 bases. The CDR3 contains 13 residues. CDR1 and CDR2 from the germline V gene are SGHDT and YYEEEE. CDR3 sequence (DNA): TGTGCCAGCAGAACGGGACTAGAATACGGGCAGTACTTC. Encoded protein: CASRTGLEYGQYF.

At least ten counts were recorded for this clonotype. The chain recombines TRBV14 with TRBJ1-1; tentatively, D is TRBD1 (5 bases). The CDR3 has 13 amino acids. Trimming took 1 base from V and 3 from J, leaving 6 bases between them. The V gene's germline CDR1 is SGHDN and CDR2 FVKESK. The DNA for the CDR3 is TGTGCCAGCAGCCAAGGACAGCACACTGAAGCTTTCTTT. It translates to CASSQGQHTEAFF.

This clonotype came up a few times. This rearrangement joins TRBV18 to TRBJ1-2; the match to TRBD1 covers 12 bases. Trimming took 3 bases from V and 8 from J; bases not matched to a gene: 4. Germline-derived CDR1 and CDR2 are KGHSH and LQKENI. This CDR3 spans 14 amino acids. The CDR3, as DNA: TGTGCCAGCTCACCTGGGACAGGGGGCCAGGGCTACACCTTC. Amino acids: CASSPGTGGQGYTF.

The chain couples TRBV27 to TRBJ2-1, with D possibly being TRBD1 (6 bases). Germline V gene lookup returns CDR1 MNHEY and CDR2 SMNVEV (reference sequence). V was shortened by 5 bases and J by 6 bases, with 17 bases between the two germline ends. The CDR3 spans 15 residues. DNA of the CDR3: TGTGCCAGCAGTAGCCGACAGGCGGCCAGCAATGAGCAGTTCTTC. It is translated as CASSSRQAASNEQFF.

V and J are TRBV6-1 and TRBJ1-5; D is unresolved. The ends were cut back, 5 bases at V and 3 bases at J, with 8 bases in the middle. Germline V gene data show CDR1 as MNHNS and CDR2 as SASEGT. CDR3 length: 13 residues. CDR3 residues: CASSPRDNQPQHF. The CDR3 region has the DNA TGTGCCAGCAGTCCGAGGGACAATCAGCCCCAGCATTTT.

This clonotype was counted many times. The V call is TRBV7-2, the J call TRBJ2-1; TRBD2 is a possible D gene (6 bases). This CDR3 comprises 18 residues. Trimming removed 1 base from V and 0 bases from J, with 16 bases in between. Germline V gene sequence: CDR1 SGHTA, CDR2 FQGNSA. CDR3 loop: CASSLGLRGKNSYNEQFF. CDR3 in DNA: TGTGCCAGCAGCTTAGGGTTGCGCGGGAAGAACTCCTACAATGAGCAGTTCTTC.

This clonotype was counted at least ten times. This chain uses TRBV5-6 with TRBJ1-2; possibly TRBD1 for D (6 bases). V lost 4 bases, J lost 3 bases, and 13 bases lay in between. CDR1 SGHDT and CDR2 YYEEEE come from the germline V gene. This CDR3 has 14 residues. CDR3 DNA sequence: TGTGCCAGCAGCCTACCGGACAGCTACTATGGCTACACCTTC. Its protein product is CASSLPDSYYGYTF.

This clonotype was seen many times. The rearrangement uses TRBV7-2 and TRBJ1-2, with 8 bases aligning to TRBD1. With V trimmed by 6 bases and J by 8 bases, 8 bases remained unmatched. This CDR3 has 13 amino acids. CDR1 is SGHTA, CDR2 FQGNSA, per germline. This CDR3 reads CASSQGQGRGYTF. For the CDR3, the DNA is TGTGCCAGCAGTCAAGGACAGGGTCGCGGCTACACCTTC. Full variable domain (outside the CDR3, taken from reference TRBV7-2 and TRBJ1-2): GAGVSQSPSNKVTEKGKDVELRCDPISGHTALYWYRQSLGQGLEFLIYFQGNSAPDKSGLPSDRFSAERTGGSVSTLTIQRTQQEDSAVYLCASSQGQGRGYTFGSGTRLTVV.